Given below is one TCR beta chain in context. The target antigen is unknown. This record comes from a study of shared clonotypes between healthy human individuals. Study overall: The cohort comprised a couple of women and a few men. Their ages spanned 18 to 49 years. Points from the study as a whole: Between a few donors, naive CD4 clonotypes were shared at a level of about 5%.

Clones were sequenced by immunoSEQ multiplex PCR, and TCRdb holds only the in-frame ones, with some missing. This sample has over a million clones; 95% to 99% occur once, and the top ten carry roughly 0.4%. The sequenced sample was naive CD4+ T cells sorted from blood. Regarding subset: CD45RA+ positively selected. This TCR came from a man aged 30 to 45 in good health.

As DNA, the CDR3 is TGTGCCAGCAGCTGGGACAGGGGCAATCAGCCCCAGCATTTT. Amino acid sequence: CASSWDRGNQPQHF. The chain links TRBV11-1 to TRBJ1-5, with TRBD1 matching over 9 bases. CDR3 size: 14 residues. V lost 4 bases to trimming and J lost 2 bases; unmatched junction nucleotides: 0. Germline-derived CDR1 and CDR2 are SGHAT and FQDESV (reference sequence).